The sequence of this T cell receptor beta chain was determined in a study of cytomegalovirus exposure and HLA in healthy donors (dated by TCRdb to about 2017). Background on the whole study: According to an earlier analysis of several hundred of the donors, about 179 million T cells yielded 117 million unique TCR beta sequences and around 280 Gb of sequence data. In an earlier analysis of more than 550 of the donors, high-throughput TCR beta sequencing was used to judge whether each TCR beta V gene segment behaved as functional or pseudogenic. Roughly five DR-DQ haplotypes were treated as single units for association and clustering because of strong linkage in the cohort. The study aimed to test whether cataloging public T cell receptors could reveal signatures of past pathogen exposure. Donor age, sex, ethnicity and CMV serostatus were compiled alongside the repertoire data. High-throughput TCR immunosequencing, statistical association of individual TCRs with disease status, and machine learning were combined to predict cytomegalovirus infection status. Using immunosequencing, the study profiled T cell repertoires from approximately 700 subjects and related those repertoires to cytomegalovirus serostatus. Typing coverage differed by locus: A, B, C, DRB1 and DQB1 were typed in roughly 620-640 donors, DQA1 in 522, DPA1 in over 600, and DPB1 in 472. A later analysis re-examined previously published TCR beta repertoires from more than 550 donors and added high-resolution HLA genotyping to investigate patterns of TCR occurrence. HLA typing covered class I and class II loci at four-digit resolution. Rather than using new phenotypic data, the later analysis identified candidate immune exposures from TCR beta sequences and from how often those sequences occurred across donors. All discovery cohort repertoires had been generated on a single sequencing platform. An early release that covered some 640 HLA-typed donors contained approximately 300 gigabases of sequencing data and tens of millions of unique TCR sequences. Along with the roughly 610-subject first cohort, a separate validation cohort of 120 different subjects was used. Of the roughly 390 genotyped donors, roughly 80% were placed in the genetic ancestry cluster associated with self-reported Caucasian donors. A later genetic analysis used genome-wide SNP genotypes for about 60% of the 666 donors, treating that subset as a discovery cohort. On average, 235,054 unique TCR beta nucleotide sequences were sequenced per donor among a few hundred genotyped donors of the cohort, with roughly 18% of those sequences being non-productive.

Paper-wide results and their limitations: Across donors, most TCR sequences were observed very rarely, whereas some public TCRs were present in many individuals. In vitro tests confirmed that a few of the cytomegalovirus-associated TCR beta chains recognize cytomegalovirus antigens. The only immune exposure information available for the cohort was CMV serostatus. In a later genetic analysis, a missense DCLRE1C variant was associated with V-gene and J-gene trimming of TCR beta chains, and the association was replicated in an independent cohort. Some IMGT-functional V segments, including TRBV6-2 and TRBV6-3, could not be distinguished by the 87-base-pair reads and were therefore excluded. Sequencing depth was assumed to be roughly uniform across donors in the presence/absence analyses, though that assumption may not hold. In an earlier analysis of a few hundred of the donors, most TCR beta V segments were observed in productive rearrangements about 87% or about 30% of the time, broadly matching IMGT annotations. A further reported finding was that TCR beta sequences accurately predicted the HLA-A and HLA-B alleles for most subjects in the first cohort. Linkage disequilibrium might explain the correlated functional status among segregating V segments, but an unknown experimental factor could not be excluded. According to a later analysis, TCR association rates differed among HLA loci, with DRB1 alleles showing the most associated TCRs and HLA-C alleles showing the fewest. Because counts were too low, under 20 rarely observed V segments, including chromosome 9 orphons, were left out of the earlier analysis of 500 to 750 of the donors. At a false discovery rate of 0.05, a later analysis linked 16,951 TCR beta sequences to specific HLA alleles. A cluster of highly shared sequence variants was judged likely to be a technical artifact of the sequencing pipeline. A total of some 180 TCR beta chains were listed by the study as associated with cytomegalovirus. A later analysis reported that several top co-occurrence clusters appeared linked to parvovirus B19, influenza, CMV and Epstein-Barr virus. The authors suggested that the approach could potentially be extended to other disease states and immunological phenotypes. The classifier was reported to diagnose cytomegalovirus status with high specificity and sensitivity in both the original and validation cohorts. In this cohort, only TCR beta chains were sequenced, and detectable features were limited by the absence of alpha or paired-chain data. Assigning TCR associations to individual alleles was difficult when HLA alleles, especially DR and DQ, strongly co-occurred. According to a later analysis, most CMV-associated TCR beta chains appeared to be HLA-restricted, and the HLA associations seemed to be driven largely by CMV exposure. Compared with equally common non-associated chains, HLA-associated TCR beta chains in a later analysis were more clonally expanded and had lower generation probabilities. Because HLA typing was missing for some donors at each locus, association tests included only the typed subset. Compared with the roughly 710-donor mean, donors in an Asian-associated ancestry cluster had fewer N-insertions in productive TCRs, according to a later genetic analysis.

In the case of this clone: Its specific antigen is unknown. No base qualities exist here, and no much larger clone lies one base off it.

V is shortened by 3 bases, J by 1 base, and the region joining them spans 4 bases. The CDR3 goes from the cysteine to the phenylalanine over 12 residues. CDR3 DNA is the only sequence kept; it has 36 bases, read in frame from the first base. The germline V gene supplies CDR1 SGHRS and CDR2 YFSETQ. Libraries were prepared through the immunoSEQ multiplex PCR assay. For the multiplex PCR, a mixture combining 60 forward primers for TCR Vbeta segments and 13 reverse primers for TCR Jbeta segments was used. The CDR3 region of rearranged TCR beta genes was amplified from genomic DNA by a multiplex PCR assay. The Illumina HiSeq System was used to sequence the amplified TCR beta libraries as 87-base-pair reads. The paper's processing steps were these. A later analysis tallied 75 million to 95 million unique TCR beta chains across the 600 to 700 repertoires, and about 10 million of those chains were shared by two or more donors. To remove PCR and sequencing errors, raw reads were error-corrected and collapsed into unique sequences using a nearest-neighbor algorithm that merged closely related sequences. To assign V, D and J gene segments, CDR3 sequences were aligned to IMGT reference sequences. For a sequence to be retained, a match of at least six nucleotides was required to both a V gene segment and a J gene segment. A rearrangement was called productive if the CDR3 had no stop codons and remained in frame with V and J, and every other rearrangement was called non-productive. Following IMGT convention, CDR3 was defined as the stretch from the second conserved V-encoded cysteine up to the conserved J-encoded phenylalanine. In an earlier analysis of roughly 580 of the donors, sequences lacking an unambiguous match to a single V gene segment were excluded. An earlier analysis of a few hundred of the donors called V segments functional above 56.7% productive rearrangements and segregating when the between-donor standard deviation exceeded 5%. To diagnose cytomegalovirus status from the catalog of TCR beta chain sequences, a statistical classification framework was built. In a later analysis, V and J genes were assigned by comparing TCR nucleotide sequences against IMGT/GENE-DB human TR gene sequences. In a later analysis, CDR3 sequences and most-parsimonious VDJ recombination scenarios were assigned using the TCRdist pipeline. In a later analysis, each TCR beta chain was defined by its CDR3 amino acid sequence together with its V-gene family, and reads lacking a unique V-gene family were excluded. As a way to deal with suspected cross-contamination and a sequencing artifact, a later analysis dropped over 550 nucleotide sequences that were highly shared and had low generation probability. A later analysis calculated a clonal expansion index for each public chain from normalized within-repertoire ranks of inferred template counts. In a later analysis, generation probabilities were computed with a VDJ recombination model fitted to out-of-frame rearrangements, and the resulting probabilities were checked against IGoR. A later analysis scored TCR-TCR, TCR-HLA and TCR-CMV co-occurrence with hypergeometric tests, applying a repertoire-size bias correction to TCR pairs. To estimate false discovery rates, a later analysis permuted the HLA or CMV assignments 20 times. A later analysis grouped co-occurring TCRs with DBSCAN, adding TCRdist sequence similarity when clustering within HLA-allele-positive subsets. Co-occurrence clustering excluded repertoires with fewer than 30,000 or more than 120,000 public chains, plus five with anomalous nucleotide sharing. TCRdb re-hosts the immuneACCESS table, in-frame sequences only. Its copies lack some clones; in the studies checked, an unresolved V gene accounts for under half of them, and the cause for the rest is not known. V and J calls and clone size are given by that table; D and trimming were obtained from the DNA. This sample has about 120,000 clones in its table, and around 80% of those were observed once. The ten largest clonotypes hold approximately 0.24% of the sample.

The cohort was made up of 666 healthy bone marrow donors. At the time of sampling, every cohort member was nominally healthy, though immune exposures that went unrecorded were likely present. The donor tested CMV seronegative, placing the donor among the 352 seronegative members of the cohort. A peripheral blood sample was collected from each donor, and TCR beta sequencing was performed on peripheral blood mononuclear cells. Genomic DNA extraction from the blood cell samples was performed with the Qiagen DNeasy Blood Extraction Kit. The TCR comes from a man aged 50 or older in good health and CMV-seronegative. The sample consisted of PBMCs. Recombination joined TRBV5-1 with TRBJ1-1; no D gene can be assigned with confidence. The DNA reads TGCGCCAGCAGCTCCTGGAACACTGAAGCTTTCTTT. Translated, this is CASSSWNTEAFF.